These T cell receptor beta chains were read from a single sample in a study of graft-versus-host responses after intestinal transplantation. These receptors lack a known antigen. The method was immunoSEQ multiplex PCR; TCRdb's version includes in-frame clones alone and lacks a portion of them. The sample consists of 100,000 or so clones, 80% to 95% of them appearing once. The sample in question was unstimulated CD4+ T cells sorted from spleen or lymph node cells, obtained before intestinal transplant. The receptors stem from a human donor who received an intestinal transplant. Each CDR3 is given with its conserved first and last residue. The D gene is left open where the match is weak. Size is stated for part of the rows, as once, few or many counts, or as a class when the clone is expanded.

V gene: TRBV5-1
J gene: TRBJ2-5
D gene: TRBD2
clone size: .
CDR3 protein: CASSWSGEETQYF
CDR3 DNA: TGCGCCAGCAGCTGGAGCGGGGAAGAGACCCAGTACTTC

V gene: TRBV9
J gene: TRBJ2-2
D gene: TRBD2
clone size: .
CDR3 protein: CASSVDISGRGGELFF
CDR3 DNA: TGTGCCAGCAGCGTAGATATTAGCGGGAGGGGCGGGGAGCTGTTTTTT

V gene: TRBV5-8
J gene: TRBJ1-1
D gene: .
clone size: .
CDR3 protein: CASSLGRRNTEAFF
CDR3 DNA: TGTGCCAGCAGCTTAGGGAGGCGAAACACTGAAGCTTTCTTT

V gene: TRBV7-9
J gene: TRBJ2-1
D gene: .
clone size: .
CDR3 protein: CASSLVGRGGEQFF
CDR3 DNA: TGTGCCAGCAGCTTAGTGGGGAGAGGCGGTGAGCAGTTCTTC

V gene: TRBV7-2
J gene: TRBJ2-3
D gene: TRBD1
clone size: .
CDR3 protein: CASSTGTGRTDTQYF
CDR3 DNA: TGTGCCAGCAGCACCGGGACAGGGCGGACAGATACGCAGTATTTT

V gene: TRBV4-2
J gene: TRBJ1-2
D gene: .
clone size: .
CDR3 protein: CASSQEGGDYGYTF
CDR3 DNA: TGTGCCAGCAGCCAAGAGGGAGGTGACTATGGCTACACCTTC

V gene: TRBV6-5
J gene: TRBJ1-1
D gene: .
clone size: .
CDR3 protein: CASSYQATVNTEAFF
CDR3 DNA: TGTGCCAGCAGTTACCAGGCGACAGTGAACACTGAAGCTTTCTTT

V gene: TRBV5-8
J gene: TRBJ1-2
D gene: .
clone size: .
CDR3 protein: CASSEIFDSYTF
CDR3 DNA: TGTGCCAGCAGTGAGATATTCGATAGCTACACCTTC

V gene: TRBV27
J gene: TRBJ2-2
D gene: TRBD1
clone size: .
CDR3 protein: CASSRDRATGELFF
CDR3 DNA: TGTGCCAGCAGTCGGGACAGGGCAACCGGGGAGCTGTTTTTT

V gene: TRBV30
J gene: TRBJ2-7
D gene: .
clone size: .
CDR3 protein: CASTQGYEQYF
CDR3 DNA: TGTGCCTCTACCCAGGGGTACGAGCAGTACTTC

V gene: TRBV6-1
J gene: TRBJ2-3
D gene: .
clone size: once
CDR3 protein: CASSEASQIKWDLKKSDTQYF
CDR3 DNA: TGTGCCAGCAGTGAAGCGTCCCAAATAAAATGGGACTTGAAGAAGAGTGATACGCAGTATTTT

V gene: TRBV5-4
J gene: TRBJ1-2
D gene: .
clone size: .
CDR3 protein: CASSLGEGYGYTF
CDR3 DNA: TGTGCCAGCAGCTTGGGGGAGGGGTATGGCTACACCTTC

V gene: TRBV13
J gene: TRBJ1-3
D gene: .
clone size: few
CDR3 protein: CASSWREMLRDTIYF
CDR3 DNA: TGTGCCAGCAGCTGGCGGGAGATGCTAAGGGACACCATATATTTT

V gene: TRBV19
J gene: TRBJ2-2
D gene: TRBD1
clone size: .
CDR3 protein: CASSMSRTGYTGELFF
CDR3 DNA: TGTGCCAGTAGTATGAGCCGGACAGGGTACACCGGGGAGCTGTTTTTT

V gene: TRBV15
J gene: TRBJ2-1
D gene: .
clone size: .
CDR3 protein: CATSRFRRDNNEQFF
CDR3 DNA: TGTGCCACCAGCAGATTTAGACGGGACAACAATGAGCAGTTCTTC

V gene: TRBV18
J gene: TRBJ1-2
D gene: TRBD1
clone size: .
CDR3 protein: CASSPPGTGYGYTF
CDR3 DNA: TGTGCCAGCTCACCGCCCGGGACAGGGTATGGCTACACCTTC

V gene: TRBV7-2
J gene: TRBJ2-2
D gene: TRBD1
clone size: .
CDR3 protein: CASSLGQGSGELFF
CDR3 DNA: TGTGCCAGCAGCTTGGGACAGGGGAGCGGGGAGCTGTTTTTT

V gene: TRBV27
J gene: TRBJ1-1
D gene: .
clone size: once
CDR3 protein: CASSLTGNTEAFF
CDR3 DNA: TGTGCCAGCTCCCTGACAGGGAACACTGAAGCTTTCTTT

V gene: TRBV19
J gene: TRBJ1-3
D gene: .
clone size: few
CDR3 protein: CASSMTFSGNTIYF
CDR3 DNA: TGTGCCAGTAGTATGACTTTCTCTGGAAACACCATATATTTT

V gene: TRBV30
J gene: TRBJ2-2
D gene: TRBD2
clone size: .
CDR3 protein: CAWKRLAGLNTGELFF
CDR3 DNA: TGTGCCTGGAAGAGGCTAGCGGGTTTGAACACCGGGGAGCTGTTTTTT

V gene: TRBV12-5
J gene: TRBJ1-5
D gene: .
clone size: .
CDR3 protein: CASGLGGEGQPQHF
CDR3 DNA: TGTGCTAGTGGTTTGGGAGGGGAGGGGCAGCCCCAGCATTTT

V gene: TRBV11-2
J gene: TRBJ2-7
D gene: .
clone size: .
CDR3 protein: CASSQRQSSYEQYF
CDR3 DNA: TGTGCCAGCAGTCAACGACAGTCCTCCTACGAGCAGTACTTC

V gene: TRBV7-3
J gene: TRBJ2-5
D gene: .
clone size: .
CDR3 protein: CASSLSQAQETQYF
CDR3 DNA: TGTGCCAGCAGCTTATCACAGGCGCAAGAGACCCAGTACTTC

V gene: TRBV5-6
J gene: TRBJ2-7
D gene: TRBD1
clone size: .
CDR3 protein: CASSLRTGTGTEQYF
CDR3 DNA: TGTGCCAGCAGCCTGAGAACCGGGACAGGCACCGAGCAGTACTTC